This T cell receptor beta chain was documented in a study of T cells after yellow fever vaccination. This clonotype was seen at least ten times. TCRdb recomputed calls from the 5' RACE reads with MiXCR, one row per CDR3 protein. The data show roughly 170,000 distinct CDR3 sequences, about 6% seen once. V shed 5 bases and J shed 7 bases, with 17 bases lying between them. CDR3 length equals 14 residues. Germline assignment: CDR1 SQVTM and CDR2 ANQGSEA. The sequence derives from a man between 18 and 35 years old who received the YFV17D yellow fever vaccine. The sample consisted of CD4+ T cells sorted from PBMCs, taken on the day of the first yellow fever vaccination. The chain recombines TRBV29-1 with TRBJ1-4, with D uncertain. Here the CDR3 reads CSVRRRGESEKLFF. CDR3 in DNA: TGCAGCGTTCGCCGACGGGGAGAGAGTGAAAAACTGTTTTTT.